This T cell receptor (beta chain) emerged from a study of T cells after posttransplantation cyclophosphamide. On the day of bone marrow donation, the related graft donor provided peripheral blood. Ten or more counts support this clone. As yet, its antigen is unknown. Study results and caveats: Later blood repertoires were often dominated by clones from the donor CD8+ memory compartment. Skin or GI-infiltrating T cells shared few TRB sequences with blood.

Per the germline V gene, CDR1 is MDHEN and CDR2 is SYDVKM. With V trimmed by 2 bases and J by 4 bases, 4 bases remained unmatched. This CDR3 region has 15 residues. Assay: immunoSEQ multiplex PCR; the TCRdb copy retains only in-frame clones and omits some. The sample yields approximately 34,000 clones, without any singletons. J is TRBJ2-3 and V is TRBV28; TRBD1 agrees at 9 bases. The sequence derives from a woman aged 45 to 65 in good health and a related stem cell transplant donor. Sequencing was performed on PBMCs. The chain's CDR3 is CASSLPGQGADTQYF. CDR3 nucleotides: TGTGCCAGCAGTTTACCGGGACAGGGAGCAGATACGCAGTATTTT.